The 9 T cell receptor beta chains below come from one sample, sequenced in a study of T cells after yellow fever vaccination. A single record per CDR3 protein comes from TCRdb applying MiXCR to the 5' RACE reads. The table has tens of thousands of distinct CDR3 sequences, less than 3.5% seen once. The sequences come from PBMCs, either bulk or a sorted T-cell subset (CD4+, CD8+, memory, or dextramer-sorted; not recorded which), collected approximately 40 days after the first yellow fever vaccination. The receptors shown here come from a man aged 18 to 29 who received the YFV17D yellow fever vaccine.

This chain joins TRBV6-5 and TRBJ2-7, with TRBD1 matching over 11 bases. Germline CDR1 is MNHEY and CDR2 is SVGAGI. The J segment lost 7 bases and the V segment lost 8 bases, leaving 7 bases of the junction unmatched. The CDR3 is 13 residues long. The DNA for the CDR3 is TGTGCCAGCGCCGGACAGGGGGCCGGGGAGCAGTACTTC. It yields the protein CASAGQGAGEQYF.

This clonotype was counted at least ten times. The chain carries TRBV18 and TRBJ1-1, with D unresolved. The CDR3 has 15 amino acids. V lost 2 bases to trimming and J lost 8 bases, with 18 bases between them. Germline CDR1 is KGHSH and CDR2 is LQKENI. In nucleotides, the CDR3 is TGTGCCAGCTCACCAAATTCAAATGTGAGAGGAGAAGCTTTCTTT. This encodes CASSPNSNVRGEAFF. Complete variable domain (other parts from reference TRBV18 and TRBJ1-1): NAGVMQNPRHLVRRRGQEARLRCSPMKGHSHVYWYRQLPEEGLKFMVYLQKENIIDESGMPKERFSAEFPKEGPSILRIQQVVRGDSAAYFCASSPNSNVRGEAFFGQGTRLTVV.

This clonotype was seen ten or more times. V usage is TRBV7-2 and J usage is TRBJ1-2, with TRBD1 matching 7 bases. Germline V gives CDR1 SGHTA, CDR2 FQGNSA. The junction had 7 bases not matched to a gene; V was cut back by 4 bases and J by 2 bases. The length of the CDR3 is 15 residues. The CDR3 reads CASSSYRGLNYGYTF. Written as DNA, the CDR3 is TGTGCCAGCAGCTCATACAGGGGACTGAACTATGGCTACACCTTC.

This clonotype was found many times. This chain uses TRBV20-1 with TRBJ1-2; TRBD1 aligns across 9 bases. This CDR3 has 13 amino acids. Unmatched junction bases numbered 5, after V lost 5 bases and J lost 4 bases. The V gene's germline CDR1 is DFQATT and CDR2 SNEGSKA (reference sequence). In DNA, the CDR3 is TGCAGTGCTGAGGGGGACAGGGCCTATGGCTACACCTTC. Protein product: CSAEGDRAYGYTF.

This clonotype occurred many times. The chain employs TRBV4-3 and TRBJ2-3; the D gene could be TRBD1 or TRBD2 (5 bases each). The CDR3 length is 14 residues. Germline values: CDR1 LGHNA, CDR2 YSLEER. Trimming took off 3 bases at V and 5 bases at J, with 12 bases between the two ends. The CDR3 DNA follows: TGCGCCAGCAGCCAGAGGGGTTGGGAAGATACGCAGTATTTT. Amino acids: CASSQRGWEDTQYF.

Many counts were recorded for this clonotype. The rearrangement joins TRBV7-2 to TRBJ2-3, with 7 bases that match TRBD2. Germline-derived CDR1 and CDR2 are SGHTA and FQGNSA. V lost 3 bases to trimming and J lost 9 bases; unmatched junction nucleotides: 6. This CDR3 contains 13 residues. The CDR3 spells CASSFGGDFTQYF. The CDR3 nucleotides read TGTGCCAGCAGCTTTGGGGGGGACTTCACGCAGTATTTT.

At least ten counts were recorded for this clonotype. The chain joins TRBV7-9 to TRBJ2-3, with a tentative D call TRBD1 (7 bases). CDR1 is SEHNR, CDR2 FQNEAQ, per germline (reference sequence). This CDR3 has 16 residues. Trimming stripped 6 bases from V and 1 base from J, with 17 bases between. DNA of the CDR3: TGTGCCAGCAGTTCGCCCAGGGGGGCCGGCACAGATACGCAGTATTTT. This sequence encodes CASSSPRGAGTDTQYF.

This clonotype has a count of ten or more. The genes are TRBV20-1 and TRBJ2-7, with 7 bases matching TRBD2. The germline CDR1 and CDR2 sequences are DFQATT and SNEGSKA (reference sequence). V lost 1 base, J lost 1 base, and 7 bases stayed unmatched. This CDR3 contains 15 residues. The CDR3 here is CSARAAGLGSYEQYV. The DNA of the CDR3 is TGCAGTGCTAGAGCGGCTGGACTAGGGTCCTACGAGCAGTACGTC.

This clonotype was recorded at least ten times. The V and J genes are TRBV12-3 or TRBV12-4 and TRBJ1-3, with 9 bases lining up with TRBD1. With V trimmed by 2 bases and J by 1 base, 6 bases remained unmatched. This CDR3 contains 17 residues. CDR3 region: CASSLRDRENSGNTIYF. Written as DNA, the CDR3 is TGTGCCAGCAGTTTAAGGGACAGGGAGAATTCTGGAAACACCATATATTTT.